A selection of T cell receptor beta chains follows, all from one sample in a study of identical twins. TCRdb used MiXCR to reprocess the 5' RACE reads, holding one entry per CDR3 protein. This table has roughly 260,000 distinct CDR3 sequences, around an eighth appearing once. The sequenced material came from memory (CD45RO+) T cells sorted from blood. The receptors here all came from a woman younger than 35 in good health. The CDR3 runs from the conserved cysteine through the conserved F or W. Fields, in order: V gene, D gene, clone size, J gene, CDR3 length, CDR3 protein, CDR3 DNA. A D gene is named only where the DNA matches it firmly. Not all rows give a size; the values are once, few, many and, for expanded clones, a class.

>TRBV20-1|-|-|TRBJ2-1|15
CSARDRRLAYNEQFF
TGCAGTGCTAGAGATCGCCGACTAGCCTACAATGAGCAGTTCTTC
>TRBV7-9|TRBD1|-|TRBJ1-1|15
CASSSRTGRDTEAFF
TGTGCCAGCAGCTCTCGGACAGGGCGAGACACTGAAGCTTTCTTT
>TRBV7-9|TRBD1|-|TRBJ2-7|16
CASSLPRDRVDYEQYF
TGTGCCAGCAGCCTACCCCGGGACAGGGTAGACTACGAGCAGTACTTC
>TRBV20-1|-|-|TRBJ1-2|16
CSARFGSLGRTYGYTF
TGCAGTGCTAGATTTGGTTCGCTAGGACGGACCTATGGCTACACCTTC
>TRBV29-1|-|few|TRBJ2-3|13
CSVARGNTDTQYF
TGCAGCGTTGCGAGGGGGAACACAGATACGCAGTATTTT
>TRBV12-3/TRBV12-4|-|-|TRBJ1-2|16
CASSLEALTANYGYTF
TGTGCCAGCAGTTTAGAAGCCCTCACGGCTAACTATGGCTACACCTTC
>TRBV19|TRBD1|-|TRBJ2-2|18
CASNPNSGGYTNTGELFF
TGTGCCAGTAACCCGAACTCAGGGGGCTATACGAACACCGGGGAGCTGTTTTTT
>TRBV5-1|TRBD1|-|TRBJ2-6|18
CASSLTGQVLSGANVLTF
TGCGCCAGCAGCTTGACCGGACAGGTACTCTCTGGGGCCAACGTCCTGACTTTC
>TRBV5-1|-|-|TRBJ2-1|16
CASSLDDWSSYNEQFF
TGCGCCAGCAGCTTGGACGACTGGAGCTCCTACAATGAGCAGTTCTTC
>TRBV12-3/TRBV12-4|-|many|TRBJ1-1|13
CASRYLLNTEAFF
TGTGCCAGCAGATACCTTCTGAACACTGAAGCTTTCTTT
>TRBV29-1|-|few|TRBJ2-7|11
CSVAGALEQYF
TGCAGCGTTGCGGGGGCCCTCGAGCAGTACTTC
>TRBV29-1|-|many|TRBJ2-1|12
CTALSSYNEQFF
TGTACTGCCCTCAGCTCCTACAATGAGCAGTTCTTC
>TRBV7-9|-|-|TRBJ1-1|14
CASSSWGGNTEAFF
TGTGCCAGCAGCTCTTGGGGCGGGAACACTGAAGCTTTCTTT
>TRBV2|TRBD1|-|TRBJ2-7|13
CASGSGTAYEQYF
TGTGCCAGCGGCTCCGGGACAGCCTACGAGCAGTACTTC
>TRBV20-1|TRBD2|few|TRBJ2-2|16
CSAREPAGGQGGELFF
TGCAGTGCTAGAGAGCCCGCGGGGGGCCAAGGTGGGGAGCTGTTTTTT
>TRBV15|TRBD1|-|TRBJ1-5|14
CATSGQGGNQPQHF
TGTGCCACCAGCGGACAGGGAGGCAATCAGCCCCAGCATTTT
>TRBV19|-|-|TRBJ2-3|13
CASRGLAADTQYF
TGTGCCAGTAGAGGACTTGCGGCGGATACGCAGTATTTT
>TRBV7-2|-|few|TRBJ1-1|13
CASSLRGAQKAFF
TGTGCCAGCAGCTTACGGGGGGCACAGAAAGCTTTCTTT
>TRBV2|-|-|TRBJ1-1|11
CASSDYGEAFF
TGTGCCAGCAGTGATTATGGGGAAGCTTTCTTT
>TRBV5-6|-|once|TRBJ2-7|13
CASSSAAGAEQYF
TGTGCCAGCAGCTCGGCCGCAGGGGCCGAGCAGTACTTC
>TRBV12-3/TRBV12-4|TRBD1|-|TRBJ2-1|14
CASSLGQGLHEQFF
TGTGCCAGCAGTTTAGGACAGGGCCTCCATGAGCAGTTCTTC
>TRBV2|-|-|TRBJ1-2|15
CASSEVAESLRGYTF
TGTGCCAGCAGTGAAGTAGCAGAGTCACTGAGGGGCTACACCTTC
>TRBV7-9|TRBD2|-|TRBJ2-1|17
CASSSNPSGNNYNEQFF
TGTGCCAGCAGCTCCAACCCTAGCGGAAATAACTACAATGAGCAGTTCTTC
>TRBV20-1|-|-|TRBJ2-5|17
CSARIMGSDYYQETQYF
TGCAGTGCTAGAATTATGGGGTCAGACTATTACCAAGAGACCCAGTACTTC
>TRBV2|-|few|TRBJ1-1|13
CASSEWEGGEAFF
TGTGCCAGCAGTGAATGGGAGGGGGGGGAAGCTTTCTTT
>TRBV2|TRBD1|many|TRBJ1-1|13
CASSPTGTVEAFF
TGTGCCAGCAGTCCTACCGGGACAGTTGAAGCTTTCTTT
>TRBV5-1|-|-|TRBJ1-2|14
CASSQGTGHYGYTF
TGCGCCAGCAGCCAAGGAACTGGGCACTATGGCTACACCTTC
>TRBV5-1|-|few|TRBJ2-3|13
CASTEGVTDTQYF
TGCGCCAGCACTGAGGGAGTGACAGATACGCAGTATTTT
>TRBV12-3/TRBV12-4|-|many|TRBJ1-1|12
CASRRFHTEAFF
TGTGCCAGCCGACGGTTCCACACTGAAGCTTTCTTT
>TRBV20-1|-|-|TRBJ2-5|14
CSARDRLIQETQYF
TGCAGTGCTAGAGATCGACTAATCCAAGAGACCCAGTACTTC
>TRBV4-2|-|many|TRBJ2-2|15
CASSQLQGGTGELFF
TGTGCCAGCAGCCAATTACAGGGAGGAACCGGGGAGCTGTTTTTT
>TRBV5-8|-|few|TRBJ2-1|13
CASGRRGSNEQFF
TGTGCCAGCGGGCGGCGAGGGAGCAATGAGCAGTTCTTC
>TRBV5-1|-|few|TRBJ1-1|14
CASSLVLGGTEAFF
TGCGCCAGCAGCTTGGTCTTAGGGGGCACTGAAGCTTTCTTT
>TRBV5-1|TRBD1|-|TRBJ2-1|16
CASSLHSGQGDNEQFF
TGCGCCAGCAGTTTACATTCGGGACAGGGGGACAATGAGCAGTTCTTC
>TRBV7-9|TRBD2|few|TRBJ2-3|15
CASSPIAGGPDTQYF
TGTGCCAGCAGCCCTATAGCGGGGGGGCCAGATACGCAGTATTTT
>TRBV7-9|-|few|TRBJ2-5|13
CASSFGLGETQYF
TGTGCCAGCAGCTTTGGTCTGGGAGAGACCCAGTACTTC
>TRBV4-1|-|-|TRBJ2-1|18
CASSQEVGVSGTYNEQFF
TGCGCCAGCAGCCAAGAAGTTGGTGTGAGTGGCACTTACAATGAGCAGTTCTTC